Listed below are T cell receptor beta chains from one sample, sequenced in a study of CD8 T cells in Susac syndrome. TCRdb ran MiXCR on the immunoSEQ multiplex PCR reads and lists one entry per CDR3 protein. The table records 200,000 or so distinct CDR3 sequences, nearly 95% of them present only once. Sequenced material: CD4+ T cells from PBMCs. These TCRs come from a human donor with multiple sclerosis. The CDR3 runs from the conserved cysteine through the conserved F or W. Only part of the rows carry a size: once, few, many, or a class if the clone is expanded.

V: TRBV15
size: once
CDR3: CATSPWGQGMKETQYF

V: TRBV19
size: NA
CDR3: CASSALARNEQFF

V: TRBV4-1
size: NA
CDR3: CASSRVSENGELFF

V: TRBV4-1
size: once
CDR3: CASSQARFPNEQYF

V: TRBV4-2
size: once
CDR3: CASSADINYGYTF

V: TRBV5-1
size: NA
CDR3: CASSLEGRRETQYF

V: TRBV15
size: NA
CDR3: CATSRDSGSIDEQYF

V: TRBV20-1
size: NA
CDR3: CSARGTSGRSAYEQYF

V: TRBV30
size: NA
CDR3: CAWSAWGTGPYEQYF

V: TRBV4-1
size: NA
CDR3: CASSQAQGSGNSPLHF

V: TRBV2
size: NA
CDR3: CASIIYDEQYF

V: TRBV7-9
size: NA
CDR3: CASSLWTDYGYTF

V: TRBV12-3/TRBV12-4
size: NA
CDR3: CASSFSGTGPYEQYF

V: TRBV20-1
size: NA
CDR3: CSARPINGGAEAFF

V: TRBV24-1
size: NA
CDR3: CATSDPTRGRGAFF

V: TRBV5-1
size: NA
CDR3: CASTAAGGPSASSYNEQFF

V: TRBV20-1
size: NA
CDR3: CSAPPPGQRTQYF

V: TRBV4-2
size: NA
CDR3: CASSQEGVNTIYF

V: TRBV25-1
size: NA
CDR3: CASSALMNTEAFF

V: TRBV12-3/TRBV12-4
size: NA
CDR3: CASSPPGDRRETQYF

V: TRBV6-4
size: NA
CDR3: CASSDPQGGGEKLFF

V: TRBV20-1
size: NA
CDR3: CSARDNRGNYNEQFF

V: TRBV25-1
size: NA
CDR3: CASSEHGYGYTF

V: TRBV12-5
size: NA
CDR3: CASAQRGNHGYTF

V: TRBV20-1
size: NA
CDR3: CSALLSGGPNNEQFF

V: TRBV27
size: NA
CDR3: CASRRQPFRREQYF

V: TRBV30
size: NA
CDR3: CAWSLGLAGVGEQFF

V: TRBV11-2
size: NA
CDR3: CASSLSGSTQYF

V: TRBV20-1
size: NA
CDR3: CSAPPVAGADTQYF

V: TRBV7-9
size: NA
CDR3: CASTPQNPETQYF

V: TRBV5-4
size: NA
CDR3: CASSFGDSYNEQFF

V: TRBV30
size: NA
CDR3: CAWSQREYNEQFF

V: TRBV20-1
size: NA
CDR3: CSATGRSFEQYF

V: TRBV30
size: NA
CDR3: CACRGTSGTDTQYF

V: TRBV24-1
size: once
CDR3: CATSDRRGWQYF

V: TRBV3-1
size: NA
CDR3: CASCLVDSPMSQYF

V: TRBV2
size: once
CDR3: CASSGALNTEAFF

V: TRBV6-1
size: NA
CDR3: CASSFRGYTF

V: TRBV5-1
size: NA
CDR3: CASSLGGGTEAFF

V: TRBV7-3
size: NA
CDR3: CASSLAGRDNEQFF

V: TRBV29-1
size: NA
CDR3: CSVAGGIRSYEQYF